In this sample, the clone carrying this T cell receptor beta chain turned up a few times. The sample belongs to a study of blood T cells in healthy people across ages. Overall study context: T cells yielded about one barcoded beta molecule per two cells through template switching.

The authors ran a second PCR of roughly 6 to 12 cycles using a sample-barcoded 5' primer and a J-beta primer mix. Per sample, CDR3-containing paired-end reads numbered at least 2.5 million. TCRdb recomputed calls from the 5' RACE reads with MiXCR, one row per CDR3 protein. The data contain hundreds of thousands of distinct CDR3 sequences, approximately 29% of them singletons. Trimming removed 1 base at V and 8 bases at J, with 15 bases between. CDR3 length: 14 residues. Germline CDR1 SGHKS, CDR2 YYEKEE (reference sequence). The study recruited healthy Caucasian donors from Russia who were aged about 6 to 90. Each donor's blood draw was roughly 10 milliliters of peripheral blood.

The material sequenced was blood. The receptor was derived from a woman older than 75 in good health. The chain links TRBV5-5 to TRBJ1-1; tentative D call: TRBD1 (5 bases). The chain's CDR3 is CASSLSRGSSEAFF. DNA of the CDR3: TGTGCCAGCAGCTTGAGTAGGGGAAGCTCAGAAGCTTTCTTT.